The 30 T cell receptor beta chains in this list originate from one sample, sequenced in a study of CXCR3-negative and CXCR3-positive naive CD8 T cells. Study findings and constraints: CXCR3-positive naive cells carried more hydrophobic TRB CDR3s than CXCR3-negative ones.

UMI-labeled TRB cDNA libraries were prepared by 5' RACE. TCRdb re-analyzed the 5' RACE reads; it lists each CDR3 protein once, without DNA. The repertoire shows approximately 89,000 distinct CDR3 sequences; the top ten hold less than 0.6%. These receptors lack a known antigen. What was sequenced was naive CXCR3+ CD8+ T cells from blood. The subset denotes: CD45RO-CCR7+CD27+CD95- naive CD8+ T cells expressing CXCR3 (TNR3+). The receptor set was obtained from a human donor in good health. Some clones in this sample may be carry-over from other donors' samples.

The CDR3 here is CASSFSGTAFYEQYF. J is TRBJ2-7 and V is TRBV5-1; absent DNA, TCRdb's TRBD1 call cannot be checked. Germline CDR1 is SGHRS and CDR2 is YFSETQ. The CDR3 consists of 15 residues.

The CDR3: CASSPGGELFF. The rearrangement uses TRBV28 and TRBJ2-2; the D call from TCRdb, TRBD1, cannot be confirmed without DNA. Per germline, CDR1 MDHEN and CDR2 SYDVKM. The CDR3 covers 11 residues.

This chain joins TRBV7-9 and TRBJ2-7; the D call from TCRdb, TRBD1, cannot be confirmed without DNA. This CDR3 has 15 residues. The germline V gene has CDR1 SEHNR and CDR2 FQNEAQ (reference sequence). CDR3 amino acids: CASSSETDEIYEQYF.

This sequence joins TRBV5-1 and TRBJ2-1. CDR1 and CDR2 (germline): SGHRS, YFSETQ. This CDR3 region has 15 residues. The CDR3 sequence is CASSPQRSSYNEQFF.

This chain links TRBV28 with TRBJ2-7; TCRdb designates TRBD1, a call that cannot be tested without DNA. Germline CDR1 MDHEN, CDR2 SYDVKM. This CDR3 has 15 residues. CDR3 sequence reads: CASSFTGTPPFEQYF.

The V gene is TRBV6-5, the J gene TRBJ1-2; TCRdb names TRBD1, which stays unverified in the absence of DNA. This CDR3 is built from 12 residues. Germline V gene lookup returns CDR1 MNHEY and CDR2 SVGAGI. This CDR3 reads CASGLGGHGYTF.

CDR3 in amino acids: CASSQLPGQGKAMETQYF. The chain uses TRBV4-1 and TRBJ2-5; the TRBD1 assignment by TCRdb is unverifiable without DNA. Germline V lookup: CDR1 MGHRA, CDR2 YSYEKL. CDR3 length equals 18 residues.

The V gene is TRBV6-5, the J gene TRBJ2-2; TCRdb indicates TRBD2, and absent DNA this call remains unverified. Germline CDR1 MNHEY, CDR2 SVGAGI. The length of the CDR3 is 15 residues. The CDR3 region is CASSYRTGGTGDLFF.

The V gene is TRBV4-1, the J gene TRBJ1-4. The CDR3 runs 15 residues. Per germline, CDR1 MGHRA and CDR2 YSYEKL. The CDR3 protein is CASSQEGLLDEKLFF.

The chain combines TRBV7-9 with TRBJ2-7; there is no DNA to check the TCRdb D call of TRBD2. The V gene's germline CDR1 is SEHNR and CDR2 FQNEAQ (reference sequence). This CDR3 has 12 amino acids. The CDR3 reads CASETITYEQYF.

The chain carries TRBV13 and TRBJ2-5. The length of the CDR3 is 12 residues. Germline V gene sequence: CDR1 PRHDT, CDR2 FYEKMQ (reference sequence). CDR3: CASSLEMETQYF.

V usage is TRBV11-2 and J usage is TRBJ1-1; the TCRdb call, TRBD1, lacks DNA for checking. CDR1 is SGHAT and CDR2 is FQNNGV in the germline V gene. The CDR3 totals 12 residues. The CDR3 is CASSPGQGEAFF.

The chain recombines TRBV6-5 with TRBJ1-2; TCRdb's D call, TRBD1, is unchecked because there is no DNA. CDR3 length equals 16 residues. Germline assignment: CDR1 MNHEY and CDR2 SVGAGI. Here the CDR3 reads CASSLTGKGYNYGYTF.

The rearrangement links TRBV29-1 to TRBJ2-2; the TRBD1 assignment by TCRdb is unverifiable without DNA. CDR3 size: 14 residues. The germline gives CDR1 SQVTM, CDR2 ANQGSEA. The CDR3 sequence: CSVEDRRGTGELFF.

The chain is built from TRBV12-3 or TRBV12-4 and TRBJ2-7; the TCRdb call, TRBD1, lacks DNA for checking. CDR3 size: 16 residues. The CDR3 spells CASSYLPGGLGNEQYF.

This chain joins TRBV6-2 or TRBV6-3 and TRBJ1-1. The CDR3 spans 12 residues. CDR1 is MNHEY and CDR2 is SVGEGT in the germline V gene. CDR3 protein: CASSYPQTEAFF.

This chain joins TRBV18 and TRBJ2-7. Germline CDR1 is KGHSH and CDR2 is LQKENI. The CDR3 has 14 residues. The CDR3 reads CASSPTESSYEQYF.

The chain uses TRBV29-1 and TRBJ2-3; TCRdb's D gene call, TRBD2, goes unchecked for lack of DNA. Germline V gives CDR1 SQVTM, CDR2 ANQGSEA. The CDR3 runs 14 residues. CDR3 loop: CSVVLAGGLDTQYF.

The CDR3 spells CASSSSREKPRDSYNEQFF. The chain employs TRBV7-2 and TRBJ2-1; TCRdb's D call, TRBD1, is unchecked because there is no DNA. CDR3 length equals 19 residues. CDR1 is SGHTA, CDR2 FQGNSA, per germline.

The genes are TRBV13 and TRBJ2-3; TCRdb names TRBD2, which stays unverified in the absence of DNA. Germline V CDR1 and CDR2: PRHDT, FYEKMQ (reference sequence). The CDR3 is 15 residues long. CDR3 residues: CASSLAGGPPDTQYF.

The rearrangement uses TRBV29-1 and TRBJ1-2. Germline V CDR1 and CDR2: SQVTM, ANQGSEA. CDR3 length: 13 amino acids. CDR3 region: CSVEDTYSDGYTF.

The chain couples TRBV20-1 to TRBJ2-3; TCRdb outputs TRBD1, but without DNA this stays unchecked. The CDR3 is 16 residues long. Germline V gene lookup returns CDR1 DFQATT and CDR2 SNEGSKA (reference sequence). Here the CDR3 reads CSARDGAGGPTDTQYF.

This chain's CDR3 is CASSRAPLKGAYEQYF. The V gene is TRBV28, the J gene TRBJ2-7; as DNA is missing, the TRBD1 call by TCRdb cannot be tested. This CDR3 comprises 16 residues. CDR1 and CDR2 (germline): MDHEN, SYDVKM.

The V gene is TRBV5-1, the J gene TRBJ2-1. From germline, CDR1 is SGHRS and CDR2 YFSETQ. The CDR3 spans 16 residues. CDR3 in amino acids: CASTPISGRSYNEQFF.

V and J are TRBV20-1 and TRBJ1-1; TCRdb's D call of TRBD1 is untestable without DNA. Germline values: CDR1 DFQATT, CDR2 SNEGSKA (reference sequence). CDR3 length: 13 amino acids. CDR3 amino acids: CSARMTGDTEAFF.

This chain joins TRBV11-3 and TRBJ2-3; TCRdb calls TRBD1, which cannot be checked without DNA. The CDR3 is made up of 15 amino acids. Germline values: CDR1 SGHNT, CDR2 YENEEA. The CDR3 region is CASSLGDRSTDTQYF.

This chain's CDR3 is CSALLWGQRGTGELFF. V is TRBV29-1 and J is TRBJ2-2; the TCRdb call, TRBD1, lacks DNA for checking. This CDR3 is 16 amino acids long. Germline CDR1 SQVTM, CDR2 ANQGSEA.

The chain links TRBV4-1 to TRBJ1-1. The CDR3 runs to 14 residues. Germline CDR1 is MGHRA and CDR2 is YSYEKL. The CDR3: CASSQKSLGTEAFF.

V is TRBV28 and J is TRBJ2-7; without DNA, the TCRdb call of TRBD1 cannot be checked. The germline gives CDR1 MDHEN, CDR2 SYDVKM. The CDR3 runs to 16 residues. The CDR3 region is CASSFPRQGGSYEQYF. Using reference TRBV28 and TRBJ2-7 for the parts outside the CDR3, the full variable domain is DVKVTQSSRYLVKRTGEKVFLECVQDMDHENMFWYRQDPGLGLRLIYFSYDVKMKEKGDIPEGYSVSREKKERFSLILESASTNQTSMYLCASSFPRQGGSYEQYFGPGTRLTVT.

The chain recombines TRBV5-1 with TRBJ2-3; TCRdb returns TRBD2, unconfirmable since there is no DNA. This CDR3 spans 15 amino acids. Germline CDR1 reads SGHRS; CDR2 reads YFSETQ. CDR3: CASSLASGGPDTQYF.